This paragraph covers one T cell receptor beta chain sequence. PCR used 60 Vbeta primers and 13 Jbeta primers. Sequenced by immunoSEQ multiplex PCR; TCRdb stores in-frame clones only, minus some. The sample consists of more than 80,000 clones, about two thirds of them appearing once. This record comes from a study of cytomegalovirus exposure and HLA in healthy donors. In germline, CDR1 is KGHSH, CDR2 LQKENI. The CDR3 has 16 residues. The sequence derives from a human donor in good health. J is TRBJ2-3 and V is TRBV18, with D unresolved. The DNA end lines up better with TRBJ1-5; the J call may be wrong. The material sequenced was PBMCs. The CDR3 DNA reads as TGTGCCAGCTCACCCACCCTGACTAGCGGTACAGATACGCAGCATTTT. Its protein is CASSPTLTSGTDTQHF.